This entry lists 26 T cell receptor beta chains sequenced from one sample in a study of blood T cell repertoires in COVID-19. The table came from immunoSEQ multiplex PCR; TCRdb's copy has only in-frame clones and leaves some out. The sample holds under 200,000 clones, 85% to 90% seen once. What was sequenced was peripheral blood. Receptors originate from a man between 18 and 29 years old with active or convalescent COVID-19.

CDR3 sequence (DNA): TGTGCCAGCAGCTTAGAAGGGACAGGGAATTCACCCCTCCACTTT. The encoded protein is CASSLEGTGNSPLHF. The V call is TRBV7-2, the J call TRBJ1-6; 9 nucleotides line up with TRBD1. The CDR3 length is 15 residues. Germline V gives CDR1 SGHTA, CDR2 FQGNSA. V was pared by 1 base and J by 7 bases, with 2 bases of the junction left unmatched.

V usage is TRBV10-3 and J usage is TRBJ2-1, with TRBD2 identical over 12 bases. V was pared by 2 bases and J by 5 bases, with 7 bases of the junction left unmatched. Germline V lookup: CDR1 ENHRY, CDR2 SYGVKD. This CDR3 has 17 residues. The CDR3 reads CAISEPERLAGDNEQFF. The CDR3 DNA sequence: TGTGCCATCAGTGAGCCGGAACGACTAGCGGGAGACAATGAGCAGTTCTTC.

The chain links TRBV9 to TRBJ1-1, with TRBD1 matching over 10 bases. CDR1 is SGDLS and CDR2 is YYNGEE in the germline V gene. CDR3 length: 15 amino acids. Trimming removed 3 bases from V and 4 bases from J; junction bases left unmatched: 6. In DNA form, the CDR3 reads TGTGCCAGCAGCGCCCGACAGGGGGCGGGCACTGAAGCTTTCTTT. Protein sequence: CASSARQGAGTEAFF.

The chain recombines TRBV2 with TRBJ2-1; possibly TRBD2 for D (5 bases). V gave up 10 bases and J gave up 2 bases, with 15 bases separating them. The CDR3 is made up of 14 amino acids. The germline V gene has CDR1 SNHLY and CDR2 FYNNEI. In nucleotides, the CDR3 is TGTGCCACCACCAGTTCCGGGACCTACAATGAGCAGTTCTTC. As protein: CATTSSGTYNEQFF.

Comment on this clone: In the same sample, other DNA sequences code for this CDR3. The CDR3 is CASRGLAGGTDTQYF. The CDR3 DNA follows: TGTGCCAGCAGGGGACTAGCGGGAGGTACAGATACGCAGTATTTT. The chain combines TRBV6-5 with TRBJ2-3, with 15 bases fitting TRBD2. The V segment lost 6 bases and the J segment 3 bases; nucleotides outside the gene matches: 1. Germline V gene data show CDR1 as MNHEY and CDR2 as SVGAGI. The CDR3 is made up of 15 amino acids.

This clone was recorded only once. J is TRBJ1-6 and V is TRBV28; perhaps TRBD1 as D (5 bases). V shed 1 base and J shed 5 bases, with 12 bases lying between them. Germline V CDR1 and CDR2: MDHEN, SYDVKM. The CDR3 has 16 residues. The CDR3 bases are TGTGCCAGCAGTTTATTAGGGGAGGGGAATAATTCACCCCTCCACTTT. Translated: CASSLLGEGNNSPLHF.

The V call is TRBV20-1, the J call TRBJ1-3; no clear D. The CDR3 consists of 14 residues. Deletions cut 3 bases from V and 0 bases from J, with 9 bases between. Germline lookup yields CDR1 DFQATT and CDR2 SNEGSKA (reference sequence). The CDR3 DNA reads TGCAGTGCTAGTCCAGGATTCTCTGGAAACACCATATATTTT. Amino acid sequence: CSASPGFSGNTIYF.

The chain carries TRBV2 and TRBJ1-2; D possibly corresponds to TRBD1 (5 bases). Trimming removed 9 bases from V and 4 bases from J, with 15 bases in between. The CDR3 spans 13 residues. Germline values: CDR1 SNHLY, CDR2 FYNNEI. CDR3 amino acids: CASSTVKLYGYTF. The CDR3, as DNA: TGTGCCAGTTCGACAGTCAAGCTCTATGGCTACACCTTC.

This clone was counted a single time. V and J are TRBV28 and TRBJ2-3, with D possibly being TRBD1 (6 bases). Deletions cut 2 bases from V and 5 bases from J, with 20 bases between. CDR3 length equals 17 residues. Germline CDR1 reads MDHEN; CDR2 reads SYDVKM. The CDR3, as DNA: TGTGCCAGCAGTTTAGGGGCAGGGGCCGCTACGGGAGATACGCAGTATTTT. It translates to CASSLGAGAATGDTQYF.

CDR3 bases: TGTGCCAGCAGTAGGGACACCTACGAGCAGTACTTC. Translating gives CASSRDTYEQYF. The chain carries TRBV12-3 or TRBV12-4 and TRBJ2-7; TRBD1 might be the D (6 bases). The CDR3 contains 12 residues. Trimming removed 5 bases from V and 2 bases from J, with 7 bases in between.

The CDR3 sequence: CSASSQGQGIGEQYV. The CDR3 nucleotides are TGCAGTGCTAGTTCTCAGGGACAGGGGATCGGCGAGCAGTACGTC. The V call is TRBV20-1, the J call TRBJ2-7; 10 bases are shared with TRBD1. Trimming at V came to 3 bases and at J to 6 bases, leaving 11 bases not matched to a gene. CDR3 length: 15 amino acids. Germline V gene sequence: CDR1 DFQATT, CDR2 SNEGSKA (reference sequence).

V and J are TRBV19 and TRBJ1-2; perhaps TRBD1 as D (6 bases). V was cut by 6 bases and J by 0 bases, with 11 bases left in between. Per germline, CDR1 LNHDA and CDR2 SQIVND (reference sequence). This CDR3 is 14 amino acids long. The CDR3: CASSAQGTNYGYTF. DNA for the CDR3: TGTGCCAGTAGCGCTCAGGGGACTAACTATGGCTACACCTTC.

The rearrangement joins TRBV5-4 to TRBJ2-7, with 7 bases aligning to TRBD1. The CDR3 consists of 15 residues. CDR1 and CDR2 from the germline V gene are SGHNT and YYREEE (reference sequence). After removal of 0 bases from V and 3 bases from J, the junction contained 6 bases not matched to a gene. DNA of the CDR3: TGTGCCAGCAGCTTGGCGGCAGGGGGAAGCTACGAGCAGTACTTC. It encodes CASSLAAGGSYEQYF.

The chain combines TRBV27 with TRBJ2-7, with 8 bases matching TRBD1. J was trimmed by 6 bases and V by 5 bases; bases with no gene match: 9. The CDR3 loop spans 14 amino acids. CDR1 is MNHEY, CDR2 SMNVEV, per germline (reference sequence). The CDR3 sequence is CASSRFQGAGEQYV. In DNA form, the CDR3 reads TGTGCCAGCAGTCGATTTCAGGGGGCAGGCGAGCAGTACGTC.

In DNA, the CDR3 is TGTGCCAGCAGTTACAACCGTCACAACCGTGGGGACAGACCCTACAATGAGCAGTTCTTC. This codes for CASSYNRHNRGDRPYNEQFF. The chain couples TRBV6-2 or TRBV6-3 to TRBJ2-1; 7 positions match TRBD1. The CDR3 contains 20 residues. Germline V gene sequence: CDR1 MNHEY, CDR2 SVGEGT. V trimming: 2 bases; J trimming: 2 bases; junction bases outside the gene matches: 18.

This rearrangement joins TRBV30 to TRBJ1-1; maybe TRBD1 (5 bases). V lost 0 bases to trimming and J lost 6 bases, with 11 bases between them. The CDR3 extends over 13 amino acids. CDR1 is GTSNPN and CDR2 is SVGIG in the germline V gene (reference sequence). In DNA form, the CDR3 reads TGTGCCTGGAGTGTGGGGGGTTCGGCTGAAGCTTTCTTT. Its translation is CAWSVGGSAEAFF. Full variable domain (outside the CDR3, taken from reference TRBV30 and TRBJ1-1): SQTIHQWPATLVQPVGSPLSLECTVEGTSNPNLYWYRQAAGRGLQLLFYSVGIGQISSEVPQNLSASRPQDRQFILSSKKLLLSDSGFYLCAWSVGGSAEAFFGQGTRLTVV.

The chain employs TRBV7-9 and TRBJ1-2; D is ambiguous. V was cut by 5 bases and J by 2 bases, with 15 bases left in between. The CDR3 consists of 15 residues. The germline gives CDR1 SEHNR, CDR2 FQNEAQ (reference sequence). The CDR3 sequence is CASSRAESGNYGYTF. CDR3 sequence (DNA): TGTGCCAGCAGCCGCGCGGAGTCTGGGAACTATGGCTACACCTTC. Looking up the rest from reference TRBV7-9 and TRBJ1-2 gives the full variable domain: DTGVSQNPRHKITKRGQNVTFRCDPISEHNRLYWYRQTLGQGPEFLTYFQNEAQLEKSRLLSDRFSAERPKGSFSTLEIQRTEQGDSAMYLCASSRAESGNYGYTFGSGTRLTVV.

This chain uses TRBV4-1 with TRBJ1-4; D is perhaps TRBD1 (5 bases). Germline V lookup: CDR1 MGHRA, CDR2 YSYEKL. V lost 4 bases and J lost 7, with 22 bases in between. The length of the CDR3 is 17 residues. The CDR3 DNA sequence: TGCGCCAGCAGCCCATCAGCAAGGGGCAATCCTACTGAAAAACTGTTTTTT. Protein product: CASSPSARGNPTEKLFF.

This clone was detected a few times. The V and J genes are TRBV7-8 and TRBJ1-5; 10 bases map to TRBD1. Germline CDR1 reads SGHVS; CDR2 reads FQNEAQ. The CDR3 has 15 residues. V was clipped by 3 bases and J by 6 bases; unmatched bases: 5. The CDR3, as DNA: TGTGCCAGCAGCTTCCCGGGACAGGGGACTCAGCCCCAGCATTTT. It is translated as CASSFPGQGTQPQHF.

J is TRBJ2-1 and V is TRBV6-1, with D perhaps matching TRBD1 (5 bases). V was shortened by 3 bases and J by 7 bases, with 19 bases between the two germline ends. CDR3 length equals 16 residues. Germline CDR1 and CDR2: MNHNS and SASEGT. The DNA of the CDR3 is TGTGCCAGCAGTGATTTACTCGAGACAGCCGGAAATGAGCAGTTCTTC. This encodes CASSDLLETAGNEQFF.

The chain joins TRBV30 to TRBJ2-1; 9 bases align to TRBD1. The CDR3 loop spans 14 amino acids. V dropped 3 bases and J dropped 8; count of bases not matched to a gene: 8. The germline V gene has CDR1 GTSNPN and CDR2 SVGIG (reference sequence). Written as DNA, the CDR3 is TGTGCCTGGAGGGCGGGACAGGGTTGGGATGAGCAGTTCTTC. It translates to CAWRAGQGWDEQFF. Using reference TRBV30 and TRBJ2-1 for the parts outside the CDR3, the full variable domain is SQTIHQWPATLVQPVGSPLSLECTVEGTSNPNLYWYRQAAGRGLQLLFYSVGIGQISSEVPQNLSASRPQDRQFILSSKKLLLSDSGFYLCAWRAGQGWDEQFFGPGTRLTVL.

The chain recombines TRBV6-4 with TRBJ2-2, with 10 bases aligning to TRBD1. The CDR3 has 16 amino acids. Germline loops: CDR1 MRHNA, CDR2 SNTAGT. The J segment lost 2 bases and the V segment lost 6 bases, leaving 6 bases of the junction unmatched. The CDR3 loop is CASRTGTGENTGELFF. The CDR3 DNA reads TGTGCCAGCAGAACCGGGACAGGGGAAAACACCGGGGAGCTGTTTTTT.

The V gene is TRBV5-5, the J gene TRBJ2-7; D might be TRBD2 (6 bases). Germline V CDR1 and CDR2: SGHKS, YYEKEE (reference sequence). The ends were cut back, 0 bases at V and 0 bases at J, with 10 bases in the middle. The CDR3 is 15 residues long. DNA for the CDR3: TGTGCCAGCAGCTTGGCCGGGAGAAGCTCCTACGAGCAGTACTTC. Residues: CASSLAGRSSYEQYF.

V usage is TRBV5-1 and J usage is TRBJ2-5; 10 bases match TRBD1. This CDR3 is 15 amino acids long. Losses at the gene ends were 3 bases for V and 5 bases for J; bases not matched to a gene: 7. CDR1 and CDR2 from the germline V gene are SGHRS and YFSETQ. This CDR3 is CASSSGTGDEETQYF. The CDR3 DNA reads as TGCGCCAGCAGCTCCGGGACAGGGGATGAGGAGACCCAGTACTTC.

The chain has TRBV28 and TRBJ1-2, with D maybe TRBD1 (6 bases). V lost 2 bases, J lost 6 bases, and 13 bases lay in between. Germline V lookup: CDR1 MDHEN, CDR2 SYDVKM. This CDR3 region has 14 residues. This CDR3 reads CASSLDAGANGYTF. The CDR3 DNA is TGTGCCAGCAGTTTAGACGCGGGGGCAAATGGCTACACCTTC.

This chain uses TRBV7-8 with TRBJ1-2; TRBD1 matches 7 bases. Germline V gene data show CDR1 as SGHVS and CDR2 as FQNEAQ. The CDR3 consists of 16 residues. The J segment lost 0 bases and the V segment lost 3 bases, leaving 7 bases of the junction unmatched. DNA of the CDR3: TGTGCCAGCAGCTTCAGGGGGACAGTGCCTAACTATGGCTACACCTTC. Translation: CASSFRGTVPNYGYTF.